A selection of T cell receptor beta chains follows, all from one sample in a study of blood T cell repertoires in COVID-19. Sequenced by immunoSEQ multiplex PCR; TCRdb stores in-frame clones only, minus some. Of around 150,000 clones in the sample, about 90% were seen once. Source material: peripheral blood. The receptor set was obtained from a man aged 55 to 70 with acute or convalescent COVID-19. Both conserved end residues are part of each CDR3. A D gene is named only where the DNA matches it firmly. Size is stated for part of the rows, as once, few or many counts, or as a class when the clone is expanded.

J	V	size	D	DNA	CDR3
TRBJ1-1	TRBV3-1/TRBV3-2	.	.	TGTGCCAGCAGCCAGGCTATTGCGTGGACAGTTAACACTGAAGCTTTCTTT	CASSQAIAWTVNTEAFF
TRBJ1-3	TRBV27	.	.	TGTGCCAGCAGTTTATCGGCTACGGGAAGAAACACCATATATTTT	CASSLSATGRNTIYF
TRBJ1-2	TRBV10-3	.	.	TGTGCCATCAGTTCCCCCAGGGGACGTAACTATGGCTACACCTTC	CAISSPRGRNYGYTF
TRBJ1-3	TRBV12-3/TRBV12-4	once	.	TGTGCCAGCAGTTTCGCGGGAAACACCATATATTTT	CASSFAGNTIYF
TRBJ1-2	TRBV18	few	.	TGTGCCAGCTCAGCAGGAACAGGGACTAACTATGGCTACACCTTC	CASSAGTGTNYGYTF
TRBJ1-2	TRBV2	.	TRBD1	TGTGCCAGCACCGGGGACAGGGGAGATGGCTACACCTTC	CASTGDRGDGYTF
TRBJ1-5	TRBV5-1	.	.	TGCGCCAGCAGCTTGGACAGTCCGAATCAGCCCCAGCATTTT	CASSLDSPNQPQHF
TRBJ1-1	TRBV6-5	once	.	TGTGCCAGCAGTTACGAGGGCGGGAGGGAAGCTTTCTTT	CASSYEGGREAFF
TRBJ1-2	TRBV5-4	.	.	TGTGCCAGCAGCCGAGGACAGAACTATGGCTACACCTTC	CASSRGQNYGYTF
TRBJ1-1	TRBV18	.	.	TGTGCCAGCTCACCGCGTTCGGGGGAAACTGAAGCTTTCTTT	CASSPRSGETEAFF
TRBJ2-3	TRBV15	.	TRBD2	TGTGCCACCAGCAGTACCGGGACTAGCGGGGGGAAGAGCACAGATACGCAGTATTTT	CATSSTGTSGGKSTDTQYF